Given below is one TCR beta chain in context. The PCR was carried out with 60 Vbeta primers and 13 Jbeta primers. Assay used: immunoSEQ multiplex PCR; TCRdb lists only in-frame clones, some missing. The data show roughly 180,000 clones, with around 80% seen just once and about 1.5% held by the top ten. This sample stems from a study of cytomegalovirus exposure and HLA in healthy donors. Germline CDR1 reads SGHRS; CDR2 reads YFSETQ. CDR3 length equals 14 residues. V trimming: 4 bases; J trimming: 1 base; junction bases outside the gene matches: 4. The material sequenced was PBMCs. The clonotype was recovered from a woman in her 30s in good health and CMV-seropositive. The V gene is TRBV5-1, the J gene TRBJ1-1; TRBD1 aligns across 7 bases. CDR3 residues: CASSERQGNTEAFF. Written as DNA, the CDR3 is TGCGCCAGCAGCGAAAGACAGGGGAACACTGAAGCTTTCTTT.